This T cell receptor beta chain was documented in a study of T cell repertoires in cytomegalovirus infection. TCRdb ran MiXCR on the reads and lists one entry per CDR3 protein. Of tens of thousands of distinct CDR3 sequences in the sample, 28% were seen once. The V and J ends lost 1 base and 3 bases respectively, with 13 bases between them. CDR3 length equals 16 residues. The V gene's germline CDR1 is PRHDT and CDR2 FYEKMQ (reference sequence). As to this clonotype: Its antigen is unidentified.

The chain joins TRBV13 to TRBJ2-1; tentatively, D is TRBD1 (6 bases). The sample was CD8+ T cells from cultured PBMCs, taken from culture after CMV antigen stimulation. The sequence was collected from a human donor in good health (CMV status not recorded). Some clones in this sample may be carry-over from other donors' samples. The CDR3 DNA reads TGTGCCAGCAGCTTAGTAGGGGGTCTTAGCTACAATGAGCAGTTCTTC. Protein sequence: CASSLVGGLSYNEQFF. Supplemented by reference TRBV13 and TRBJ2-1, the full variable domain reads AAGVIQSPRHLIKEKRETATLKCYPIPRHDTVYWYQQGPGQDPQFLISFYEKMQSDKGSIPDRFSAQQFSDYHSELNMSSLELGDSALYFCASSLVGGLSYNEQFFGPGTRLTVL.